This is a list of T cell receptor beta chains from one sample in a study of blood T cell repertoires in COVID-19. Repertoires were generated with immunoSEQ multiplex PCR, while TCRdb's copy carries only in-frame clones and drops some. The sample has about 270,000 clones, more than 70% seen once. The sequenced sample was peripheral blood. Every receptor here comes from a man aged 80 or over with acute or convalescent COVID-19. Both conserved end residues are part of each CDR3. D genes are given only for firm matches. Only some rows state a clone size, as once, few, many or a class for expanded clones.

TRBJ2-7 14 - TRBV2 - TGTGCCAGCAGTGAGCAGACAGGAACCTACGAGCAGTACTTC CASSEQTGTYEQYF
TRBJ1-2 11 - TRBV12-3/TRBV12-4 - TGTGCCAGCAGTACCCGGACAGTCTACACCTTC CASSTRTVYTF
TRBJ2-7 15 - TRBV27 TRBD1 TGTGCCAGCACCCCCCGGGACAGGGAATCCTACGAGCAGTACTTC CASTPRDRESYEQYF
TRBJ2-5 16 few TRBV21-1 - TGTGCCAGCCCCAACCCTAGCGGGGGCCACCAAGAGACCCAGTACTTC CASPNPSGGHQETQYF
TRBJ1-1 13 - TRBV12-3/TRBV12-4 TRBD1 TGTGCCAGCAGGCGACAGGGGGATACTGAAGCTTTCTTT CASRRQGDTEAFF
TRBJ2-5 13 - TRBV5-1 - TGCGCCAGCAGCTTCCCGTATCAAGAGACCCAGTACTTC CASSFPYQETQYF
TRBJ2-7 15 - TRBV19 TRBD2 TGTGCCAGTAGTATAACCAGCGGGGGGATCTACGAGCAGTACTTC CASSITSGGIYEQYF
TRBJ1-4 15 - TRBV28 TRBD1 TGTGCCAGCCGGGCAGGGGGGCATACTAATGAAAAACTGTTTTTT CASRAGGHTNEKLFF
TRBJ1-3 14 - TRBV4-2 - TGTGCCAGCAGCCTACAGGGCTCTGGAAACACCATATATTTT CASSLQGSGNTIYF
TRBJ2-7 14 - TRBV6-6 TRBD2 TGTGCCAGCAGAGAAGGCGGGAGAAGCTACGAGCAGTACTTC CASREGGRSYEQYF
TRBJ1-5 16 once TRBV5-8 - TGTGCCAGCAGCTTGGAGCGGACGAGTGGCAATCAGCCCCAGCATTTT CASSLERTSGNQPQHF
TRBJ2-7 16 - TRBV7-9 - TGTGCCAGCAGTGGCGCTGAGGGACGGCGGGGCTACGAGCAGTACTTC CASSGAEGRRGYEQYF
TRBJ1-2 15 - TRBV28 TRBD1 TGTGCCAGCAGTTTCGGGGGACAGCCATTATATGGCTACACCTTC CASSFGGQPLYGYTF
TRBJ2-5 16 - TRBV7-2 - TGTGCCAGCAGCTTAGTAGTTGGGCAGGGGAAAGAGACCCAGTACTTC CASSLVVGQGKETQYF
TRBJ2-5 13 - TRBV30 TRBD2 TGTGCCCACACCAGGACTAGCGCTGAGACCCAGTACTTC CAHTRTSAETQYF
TRBJ1-5 12 - TRBV27 - TGTGCCAGCAGGGGGGGTAATCAGCCCCAGCATTTT CASRGGNQPQHF
TRBJ2-2 17 few TRBV5-4 - TGTGCCAGCAGCCGAACGTATTTCCAGGGCCCCACCGGGGAGCTGTTTTTT CASSRTYFQGPTGELFF
TRBJ1-1 13 - TRBV7-2 TRBD1 TGTGCCAGCAGCTTATGGGACAGGGGAGAAGCTTTCTTT CASSLWDRGEAFF
TRBJ1-5 14 - TRBV28 TRBD1 TGTGCCAGCCAGGTAGGGGGCAGCCTACAGCCCCAGCATTTT CASQVGGSLQPQHF
TRBJ1-6 13 - TRBV27 - TGTGCCAGCAGTACCCAGTATAATTCACCCCTCCACTTT CASSTQYNSPLHF
TRBJ2-5 16 - TRBV7-8 - TGTGCCAGCAGCTGGGGGCGTGGCAGGGTGGGAGAGACCCAGTACTTC CASSWGRGRVGETQYF
TRBJ1-6 11 - TRBV3-1/TRBV3-2 - TGTGCCAGCAGCCAAGGGTTTGAGATTCGCTTT CASSQGFEIRF
TRBJ2-1 15 - TRBV28 TRBD1 TGTGCCAGCAGACGGACAGGGAGCTCCTACAATGAGCAGTTCTTC CASRRTGSSYNEQFF
TRBJ1-1 15 few TRBV5-1 - TGCGCCAGCAGCTTGGATCCCAGGGGGAACACTGAAGCTTTCTTT CASSLDPRGNTEAFF
TRBJ1-1 13 - TRBV27 TRBD1 TGTGCCAGCTCACGGGACAGTCGTGCCGTAGCTTTCTTT CASSRDSRAVAFF
TRBJ2-5 17 - TRBV11-3 TRBD1 TGTGCCAGCAGCTTACAACAAGGGACAGGGTTAGGAGAGACCCAGTACTTC CASSLQQGTGLGETQYF
TRBJ1-6 14 - TRBV7-9 TRBD1 TGTGCCAGCAGTTCTGGACAGGCGGTGATCCCTTCCCACTTT CASSSGQAVIPSHF
TRBJ1-1 12 - TRBV29-1 - TGCAGCGCAAATATTATGAACACTGAAGCTTTCTTT CSANIMNTEAFF
TRBJ2-5 14 - TRBV5-1 - TGCGCCAGCAGCTTGATGGCAGGCGAAGAGACCCAGTACTTC CASSLMAGEETQYF
TRBJ1-3 14 - TRBV4-1 - TGCGCCAGCAGCCATCTGGGCCCTGGAAACACCATATATTTT CASSHLGPGNTIYF
TRBJ1-3 15 - TRBV4-1 - TGCGCCAGCAGCCAAGGACGGCTAGGAGGAAACACCATATATTTT CASSQGRLGGNTIYF
TRBJ2-2 16 - TRBV5-1 TRBD1 TGCGCCAGCAGCTTGGCAGGGACAGGGTACACCGGGGAGCTGTTTTTT CASSLAGTGYTGELFF
TRBJ1-2 13 - TRBV28 - TGTGCCAGCAGTTCCTCAGGGGAGGGGGGCTACACCTTC CASSSSGEGGYTF
TRBJ1-2 13 once TRBV27 TRBD1 TGTGCCAGCAGTCCGGGACAGAGGAGAACCCCGACCTTC CASSPGQRRTPTF
TRBJ1-2 17 few TRBV30 TRBD1 TGTGCCTGGAGTGCCCTCCCGGGACAGGGGCCTAGCTATGGCTACACCTTC CAWSALPGQGPSYGYTF